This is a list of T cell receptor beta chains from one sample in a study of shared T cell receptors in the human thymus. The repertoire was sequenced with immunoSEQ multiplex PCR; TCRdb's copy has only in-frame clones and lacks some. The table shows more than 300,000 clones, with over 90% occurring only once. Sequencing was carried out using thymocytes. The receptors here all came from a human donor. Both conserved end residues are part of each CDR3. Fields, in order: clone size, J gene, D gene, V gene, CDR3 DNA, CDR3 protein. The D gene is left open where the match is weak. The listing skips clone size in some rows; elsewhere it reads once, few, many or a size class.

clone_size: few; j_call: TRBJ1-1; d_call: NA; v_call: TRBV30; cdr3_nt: TGTGGGGTCAGGATGTCCCCTGAAGCTTTCTTT; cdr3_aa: CGVRMSPEAFF
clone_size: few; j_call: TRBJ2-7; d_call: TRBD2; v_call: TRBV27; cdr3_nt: TGTGCCAGCAGTCCCTGTTATACGCGGGAGGAATACGAGCAGTACTTC; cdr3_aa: CASSPCYTREEYEQYF
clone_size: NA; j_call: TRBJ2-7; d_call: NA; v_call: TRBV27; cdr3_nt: TGTGCCAGCAGTCCCAGCGGTGACTCCTACGAGCAGTACTTC; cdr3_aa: CASSPSGDSYEQYF
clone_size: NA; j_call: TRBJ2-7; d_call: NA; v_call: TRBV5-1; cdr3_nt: TGCTCGTGTACTTCCGGGACTCGAAACTACGAGCAGTACTTC; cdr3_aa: CSCTSGTRNYEQYF
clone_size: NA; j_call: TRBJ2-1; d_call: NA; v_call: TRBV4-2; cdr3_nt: TGTGCCAGCAGCTACCCGGCCAGGGCGCCCTACAATGAGCAGTTCTTC; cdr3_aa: CASSYPARAPYNEQFF
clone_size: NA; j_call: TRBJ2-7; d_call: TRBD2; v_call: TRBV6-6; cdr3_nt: TGTGCCAGCAGTTACTCAGACCGGGAGGGTTCCAACGAGCAGTACTTC; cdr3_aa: CASSYSDREGSNEQYF
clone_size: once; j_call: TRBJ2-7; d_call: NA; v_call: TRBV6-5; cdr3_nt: TGTGCCAGCAGACCCGGGCCGTACTACGAGCAGTACTTC; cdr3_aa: CASRPGPYYEQYF
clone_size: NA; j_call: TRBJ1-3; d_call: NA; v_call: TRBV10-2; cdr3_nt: TGCGCCAGCAGTGTTTCTGGAAACACCATATATTTT; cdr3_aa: CASSVSGNTIYF
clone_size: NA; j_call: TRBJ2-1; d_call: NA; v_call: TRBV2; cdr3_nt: TGTGCCAGCAGTGACCCGGGACCAGAGATAGAGCAGTTCTTC; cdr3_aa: CASSDPGPEIEQFF
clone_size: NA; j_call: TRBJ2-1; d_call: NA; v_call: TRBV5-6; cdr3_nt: TGTGCCAGCAGCCGACGGGGGGCGAAGGCGAAGCAGTTCTTC; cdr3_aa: CASSRRGAKAKQFF
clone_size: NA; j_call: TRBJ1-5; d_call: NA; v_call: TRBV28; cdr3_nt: TGTGCCAGCAGTGGTCAGACGGGAGGGGTCTGGTGTCAGCCCCAGCATTTT; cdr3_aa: CASSGQTGGVWCQPQHF
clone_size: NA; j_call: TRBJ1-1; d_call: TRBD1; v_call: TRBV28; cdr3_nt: TGTGCCAGCCTCCCGTTGACAGGGGGCCCTGAAGCTTTCTTT; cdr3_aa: CASLPLTGGPEAFF
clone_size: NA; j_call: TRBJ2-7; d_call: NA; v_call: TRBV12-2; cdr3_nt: TGTGCAAGTCGCTTACCGTTCTACCTTTGGGCCTACGAGCAGTACTTC; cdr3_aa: CASRLPFYLWAYEQYF
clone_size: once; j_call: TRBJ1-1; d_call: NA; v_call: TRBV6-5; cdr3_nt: TGTGCCAGCAGTTACTCCGCAGGGGCTGAAGCTTTCTTT; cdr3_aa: CASSYSAGAEAFF
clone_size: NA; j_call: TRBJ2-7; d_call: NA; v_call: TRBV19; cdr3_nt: TGTGCCAGTAGTATCCCGGTGGGCAGGTCCTACGAGCAGTACTTC; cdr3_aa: CASSIPVGRSYEQYF
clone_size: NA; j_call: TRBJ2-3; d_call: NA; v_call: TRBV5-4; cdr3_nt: TGTGCCATCGGAGGGACAGATACGCAGTATTTT; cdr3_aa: CAIGGTDTQYF
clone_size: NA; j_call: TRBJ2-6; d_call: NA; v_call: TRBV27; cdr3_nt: TGTGCCAGCAGTTTACGGGTTCCCTACTCTGGGGCCAACGTCCTGACTTTC; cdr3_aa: CASSLRVPYSGANVLTF
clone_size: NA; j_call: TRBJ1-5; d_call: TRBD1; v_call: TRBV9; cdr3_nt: TGTGCCAGCAGCGTATATCGGACAGGGGGCAATCAGCCCCAGCATTTT; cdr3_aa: CASSVYRTGGNQPQHF
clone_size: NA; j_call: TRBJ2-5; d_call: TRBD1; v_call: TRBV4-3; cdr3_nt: TGCGCCAGCAGCCCCTCACAGGGGAAAGAGACCCAGTACTTC; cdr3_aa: CASSPSQGKETQYF
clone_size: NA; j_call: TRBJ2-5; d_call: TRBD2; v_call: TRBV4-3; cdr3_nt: TGCGCCAGCAGCCAAGAAAGTCTAGCGGGAGATGAGACCCAGTACTTC; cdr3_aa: CASSQESLAGDETQYF
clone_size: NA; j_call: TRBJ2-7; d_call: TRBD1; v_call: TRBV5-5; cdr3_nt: TGTGCCACCATGACGGGACAGACCCCAGGCGAGCAGTACTTC; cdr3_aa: CATMTGQTPGEQYF
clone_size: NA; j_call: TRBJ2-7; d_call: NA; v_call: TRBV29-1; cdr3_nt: TGCAGCGTCGATGGTAGGGGGACCTCCGAGCAGTACTTC; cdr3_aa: CSVDGRGTSEQYF
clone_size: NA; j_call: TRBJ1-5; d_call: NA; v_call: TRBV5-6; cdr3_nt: TGTGCCAGCAGCTTTGTCCGAGATAGCAATCAGCCCCAGCATTTT; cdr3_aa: CASSFVRDSNQPQHF
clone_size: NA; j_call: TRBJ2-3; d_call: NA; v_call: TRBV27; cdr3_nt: TGTGCCAGCAGTCCCCGGATGCAGCACGGCGCACCTCACACAGATACGCAGTATTTT; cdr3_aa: CASSPRMQHGAPHTDTQYF
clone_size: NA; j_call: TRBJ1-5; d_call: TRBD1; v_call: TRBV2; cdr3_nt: TGTGCCAGCAGCGCTTCCGGGACAGCAGATCAGCCCCAGCATTTT; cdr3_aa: CASSASGTADQPQHF
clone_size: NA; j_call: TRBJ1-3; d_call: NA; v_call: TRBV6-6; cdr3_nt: TGTGCCAGCAGGGGGAAGGTCTTGGAAACCATATATTTT; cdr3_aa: CASRGKVLETIYF
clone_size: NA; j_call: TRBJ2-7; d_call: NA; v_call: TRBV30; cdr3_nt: TGTGCCTGGAGTATTTTGTGGGGGCAGGGAACCTACGAGCAGTACTTC; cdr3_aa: CAWSILWGQGTYEQYF
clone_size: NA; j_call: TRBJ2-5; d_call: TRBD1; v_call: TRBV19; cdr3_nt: TGTGCCAGTAGTATAGCCCTGGGACAGGGAACACCCCTATCTCAAGAGACCCAGTACTTC; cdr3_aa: CASSIALGQGTPLSQETQYF
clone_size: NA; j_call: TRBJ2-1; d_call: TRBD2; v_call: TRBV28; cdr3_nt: TGTGCCAGCAGTTTACTCCTTCGGAGCGGGAGTGACCCCAATGAGCAGTTCTTC; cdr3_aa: CASSLLLRSGSDPNEQFF
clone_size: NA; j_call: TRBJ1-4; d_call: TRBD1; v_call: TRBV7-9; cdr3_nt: TGTGCCAGCAGCTTAAAGACAGGGCTAGCAACTAATGAAAAACTGTTTTTT; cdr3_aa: CASSLKTGLATNEKLFF
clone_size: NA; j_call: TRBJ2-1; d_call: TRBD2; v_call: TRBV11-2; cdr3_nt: TGTGCCAGCAGCCCCCTAGCGGGAGGGCCCAATGAGCAGTTCTTC; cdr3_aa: CASSPLAGGPNEQFF
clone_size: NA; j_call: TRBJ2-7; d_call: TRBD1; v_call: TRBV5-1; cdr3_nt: TGCGCCAGCAGCCTCGGCGGACTATGGACAGGGACCTACGAGCAGTACTTC; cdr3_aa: CASSLGGLWTGTYEQYF
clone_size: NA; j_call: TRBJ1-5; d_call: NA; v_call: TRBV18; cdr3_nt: TGTGCCAGCTCACCGGACAGAGACAATCAGCCCCAGCATTTT; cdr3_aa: CASSPDRDNQPQHF
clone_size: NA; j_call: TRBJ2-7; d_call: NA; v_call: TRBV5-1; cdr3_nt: TGCGCCAGCAGCCTAACCAGGGAATGGTACGAGCAGTACTTC; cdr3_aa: CASSLTREWYEQYF
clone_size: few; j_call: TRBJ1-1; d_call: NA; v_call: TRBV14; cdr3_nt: TGTGCCAGCAGCCATCGGACGGAAACAGGTGAAGCTTTCTTT; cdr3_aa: CASSHRTETGEAFF
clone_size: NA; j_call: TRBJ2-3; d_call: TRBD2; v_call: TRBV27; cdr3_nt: TGTGCCAGCAAATTCCGCACCAGCGGGACTAGCGGGAGAGTAGGAGATACGCAGTATTTT; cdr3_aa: CASKFRTSGTSGRVGDTQYF
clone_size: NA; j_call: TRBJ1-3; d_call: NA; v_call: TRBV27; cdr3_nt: TGTGCCAGCAGAGGGGGGGGGAAAGCCTCTGGAAACACCATATATTTT; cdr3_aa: CASRGGGKASGNTIYF
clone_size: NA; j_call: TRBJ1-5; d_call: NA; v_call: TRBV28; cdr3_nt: TGTGCCAGCAGTTTGGGCCCGCCGCGTGTCAGGAATCAGCCCCAGCATTTT; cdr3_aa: CASSLGPPRVRNQPQHF
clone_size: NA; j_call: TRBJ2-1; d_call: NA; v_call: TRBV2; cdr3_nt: TGTGCCAGCAGTGAAGCGCAACGGGAGCCCTACAATGAGCAGTTCTTC; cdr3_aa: CASSEAQREPYNEQFF
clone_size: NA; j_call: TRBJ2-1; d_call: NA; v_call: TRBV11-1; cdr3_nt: TGTGCCAGCAGCTTAGCGTGGGGAAGTGAGCAGTTCTTC; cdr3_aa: CASSLAWGSEQFF
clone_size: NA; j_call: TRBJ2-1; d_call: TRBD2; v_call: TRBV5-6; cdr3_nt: TGTGCCAGCAGCTTTCCGCTAGCGGGACTTAACAATGAGCAGTTCTTC; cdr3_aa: CASSFPLAGLNNEQFF
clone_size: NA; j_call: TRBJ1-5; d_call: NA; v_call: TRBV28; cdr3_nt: TGTGCCAGCAGTTGGGGCCAGCCCCAGCATTTT; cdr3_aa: CASSWGQPQHF
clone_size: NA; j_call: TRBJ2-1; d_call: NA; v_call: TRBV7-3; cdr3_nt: TGTGCCAGCAGCTTAAGTCACAGACCCTACAATGAGCAGTTCTTC; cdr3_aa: CASSLSHRPYNEQFF
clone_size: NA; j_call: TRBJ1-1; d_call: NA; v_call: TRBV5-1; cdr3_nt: TGCGCCAGTGAGACAGCACCTAACACTGAAGCTTTCTTT; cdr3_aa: CASETAPNTEAFF
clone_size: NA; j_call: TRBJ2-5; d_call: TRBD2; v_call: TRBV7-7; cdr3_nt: TGTGCTAGCAGCTTAGCGGCTAGCGGGAGGTTCGCGACCCAGTACTTC; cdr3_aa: CASSLAASGRFATQYF
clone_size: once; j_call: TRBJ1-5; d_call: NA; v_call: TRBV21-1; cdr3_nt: TGTGCCAGCAGCACCCGGACAGGGATTAGGGGGAATCAGCCCCAGCATTTT; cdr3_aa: CASSTRTGIRGNQPQHF
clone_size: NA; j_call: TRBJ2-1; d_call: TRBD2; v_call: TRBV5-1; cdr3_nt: TGCGCCACCCGAGGGGAGGGAGGGCCCAAGGATGAGCAGTTCTTC; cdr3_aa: CATRGEGGPKDEQFF
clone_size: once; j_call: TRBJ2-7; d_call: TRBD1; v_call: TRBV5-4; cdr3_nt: TGTGCCAGCAGCTTGGGGACAGGAAAACCCTACGAGCAGTACTTC; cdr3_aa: CASSLGTGKPYEQYF
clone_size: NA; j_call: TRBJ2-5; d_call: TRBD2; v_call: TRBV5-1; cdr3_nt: TGCGCCAGCAGCTTCCGACTTCGTAGCGGGAGGATTAAGACCCAGTACTTC; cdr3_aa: CASSFRLRSGRIKTQYF
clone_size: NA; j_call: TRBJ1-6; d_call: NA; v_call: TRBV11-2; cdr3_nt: TGTGCCAGCAGCCAAAGACAGGCCCGCTCCTATAATTCACCCCTCCACTTT; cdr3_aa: CASSQRQARSYNSPLHF
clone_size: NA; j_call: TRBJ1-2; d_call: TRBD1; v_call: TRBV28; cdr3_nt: TGTGCCAGCAGTAGGGACAGATTGGCGAACTATGGCTACACCTTC; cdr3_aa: CASSRDRLANYGYTF
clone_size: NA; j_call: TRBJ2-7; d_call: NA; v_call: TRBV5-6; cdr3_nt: TGTGCCAGCAGCTTACACGGACCTCGCTACGAGCAGTACTTC; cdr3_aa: CASSLHGPRYEQYF
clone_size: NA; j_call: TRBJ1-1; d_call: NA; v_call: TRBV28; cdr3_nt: TGTGCCAGCAGCAGGGGACTCAGTCCGAACACTGAAGCTTTCTTT; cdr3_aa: CASSRGLSPNTEAFF